Listed here are 26 T cell receptor beta chains from one sample, sequenced in a study of cytomegalovirus exposure and HLA in healthy donors. Both 60 Vbeta primers and 13 Jbeta primers went into the PCR. Sequencing was performed with immunoSEQ multiplex PCR; in TCRdb, only in-frame clones are kept and a portion is missing. This sample has around 130,000 clones, with roughly 72% found just once. The sequenced material came from PBMCs. All receptors derive from a middle-aged man in good health and CMV-seronegative.

This chain's CDR3 is CASSYWGQGVPYEQYF. The CDR3 nucleotides read TGTGCCAGCAGTTACTGGGGACAGGGGGTCCCCTACGAGCAGTACTTC. This chain uses TRBV6-7 with TRBJ2-7, with 11 bases lining up with TRBD1. TRBV6-7 is an ORF, and what it does is uncertain. The CDR3 has 16 residues. Trimming removed 1 base from V and 2 bases from J; junction bases left unmatched: 4.

V is TRBV6-1 and J is TRBJ2-7, with D maybe TRBD2 (6 bases). The germline CDR1 and CDR2 sequences are MNHNS and SASEGT. CDR3 length equals 15 residues. Trimming left V 4 bases short and J 0 bases short, with 13 bases between. CDR3 nucleotides: TGTGCCAGCAGTGCCTATAGCGGAAGCTCCTACGAGCAGTACTTC. Its translation: CASSAYSGSSYEQYF.

The rearrangement joins TRBV28 to TRBJ1-5, with D unclear. Germline CDR1 and CDR2: MDHEN and SYDVKM. This CDR3 region has 18 residues. Between the trimmed V and J ends, which lost 7 bases and 0 bases, there was a span of 22 bases. The DNA of the CDR3 is TGTGCCAGCATCTTAGGAGGTCAGGCTGTGGATAGCAATCAGCCCCAGCATTTT. This translates into CASILGGQAVDSNQPQHF.

The rearrangement links TRBV4-2 to TRBJ1-5; possibly TRBD1 for D (5 bases). Germline-derived CDR1 and CDR2 are LGHNA and YNFKEQ. This CDR3 region has 13 residues. The ends were cut back, 0 bases at V and 5 bases at J, with 5 bases in the middle. Here the CDR3 DNA reads TGTGCCAGCAGCCAAGACAGGGATCAGCCCCAGCATTTT. Translating gives CASSQDRDQPQHF.

CDR3 in DNA: TGTGCCAGCAGCTTGGGACAGGGGGATTCGGAGACCCAGTACTTC. It encodes CASSLGQGDSETQYF. V is TRBV7-9 and J is TRBJ2-5, with 11 bases matching TRBD1. With V trimmed by 3 bases and J by 5 bases, 5 bases remained unmatched. This CDR3 comprises 15 residues. CDR1 is SEHNR and CDR2 is FQNEAQ in the germline V gene (reference sequence).

The chain has TRBV19 and TRBJ2-7; weak D call: TRBD1 (6 bases). V dropped 3 bases and J dropped 1 base, with 10 bases sitting between them. Germline V lookup: CDR1 LNHDA, CDR2 SQIVND (reference sequence). This CDR3 has 14 amino acids. The CDR3 loop reads CASSIDRQSYEQYF. CDR3 in DNA: TGTGCCAGTAGTATCGACAGGCAATCCTACGAGCAGTACTTC.

The CDR3 region is CSVDGGQGAPYEQYF. CDR3 nucleotide sequence: TGCAGCGTTGATGGGGGACAGGGGGCGCCCTACGAGCAGTACTTC. The chain couples TRBV29-1 to TRBJ2-7; 12 bases are a match to TRBD1. Losses at the gene ends were 3 bases for V and 2 bases for J; bases not matched to a gene: 5. CDR1 and CDR2 from the germline V gene are SQVTM and ANQGSEA. The CDR3 contains 15 residues.

The chain employs TRBV14 and TRBJ1-1; TRBD1 matches 9 bases. The CDR3 extends over 15 amino acids. The V segment lost 4 bases and the J segment 5 bases; nucleotides outside the gene matches: 8. The V gene's germline CDR1 is SGHDN and CDR2 FVKESK. As DNA, the CDR3 is TGTGCCAGCAGCCGCGGACAGGGGCCGTGGACTGAAGCTTTCTTT. Encoded protein: CASSRGQGPWTEAFF.

The J gene is TRBJ2-7, the V gene TRBV12-5; TRBD2 agrees at 7 bases. This CDR3 has 13 amino acids. V lost 5 bases to trimming and J lost 3 bases; unmatched junction nucleotides: 4. Germline loops: CDR1 LGHNT, CDR2 FRNRAP. CDR3 sequence (DNA): TGTGCTAGTGGTCCAAGCGGGATCTACGAGCAGTACTTC. It codes for CASGPSGIYEQYF.

V usage is TRBV2 and J usage is TRBJ1-1; 9 nucleotides match TRBD1. The length of the CDR3 is 15 residues. Germline V gene lookup returns CDR1 SNHLY and CDR2 FYNNEI. J gave up 0 bases and V 11 bases, and 10 bases lay outside the gene matches. CDR3 nucleotide sequence: TGTGCCCGCGACGGGACAGGGTACATGAACACTGAAGCTTTCTTT. Encoded protein: CARDGTGYMNTEAFF.

As regards this clone: This specimen includes other DNA sequences encoding the same CDR3. The V gene is TRBV5-6, the J gene TRBJ2-7; 8 nucleotides match TRBD1. This CDR3 is 13 amino acids long. Trimming took 3 bases from V and 2 from J; bases not matched to a gene: 1. Germline V lookup: CDR1 SGHDT, CDR2 YYEEEE. CDR3 DNA: TGTGCCAGCAGCTCGGACAGGGCCTACGAGCAGTACTTC. Encoded protein: CASSSDRAYEQYF.

This sequence joins TRBV25-1 and TRBJ2-1, with D possibly being TRBD2 (6 bases). The V end was cut by 3 bases, the J end by 6 bases, with 9 bases between. This CDR3 spans 13 amino acids. Germline V lookup: CDR1 MGHDK, CDR2 SYGVNS. This chain's CDR3 is CASSEGLLNEQFF. CDR3 DNA sequence: TGTGCCAGCAGTGAGGGACTCCTCAATGAGCAGTTCTTC. Full variable domain (outside the CDR3, taken from reference TRBV25-1 and TRBJ2-1): EADIYQTPRYLVIGTGKKITLECSQTMGHDKMYWYQQDPGMELHLIHYSYGVNSTEKGDLSSESTVSRIRTEHFPLTLESARPSHTSQYLCASSEGLLNEQFFGPGTRLTVL.

The sample holds a few counts of this clone. The chain employs TRBV6-6 and TRBJ1-6, with 9 bases matching TRBD1. CDR3 size: 14 residues. The germline V gene has CDR1 MNHNY and CDR2 SVGAGI (reference sequence). After removal of 2 bases from V and 8 bases from J, the junction contained 1 base not matched to a gene. CDR3 residues: CASSYRDRDSPLHF. DNA for the CDR3: TGTGCCAGCAGTTACCGGGACAGGGATTCACCCCTCCACTTT.

The chain links TRBV19 to TRBJ2-1; 9 bases agree with TRBD1. The CDR3 runs 14 residues. J gave up 8 bases and V 2 bases, and 4 bases lay outside the gene matches. The germline CDR1 and CDR2 sequences are LNHDA and SQIVND (reference sequence). The CDR3, as DNA: TGTGCCAGTAGTATACGGACAGGGGCCGATGAGCAGTTCTTC. Its protein is CASSIRTGADEQFF.

The chain is built from TRBV28 and TRBJ2-3; 16 bases agree with TRBD2. V dropped 6 bases and J dropped 6; count of bases not matched to a gene: 21. This CDR3 has 21 amino acids. Per the germline V gene, CDR1 is MDHEN and CDR2 is SYDVKM. CDR3 in DNA: TGTGCCAGCAGCGCCACATGGAGTGGGACTAGCGGGAGGGTTCAAGATGATACGCAGTATTTT. Translation gives CASSATWSGTSGRVQDDTQYF.

The chain has TRBV6-5 and TRBJ2-2; TRBD1 matches at 8 bases. There are 15 residues in the CDR3. Germline V lookup: CDR1 MNHEY, CDR2 SVGAGI. V was pared by 6 bases and J by 5 bases, with 8 bases of the junction left unmatched. The CDR3 protein is CASRRQGIATGELFF. CDR3 nucleotides: TGTGCCAGCAGACGACAGGGGATTGCAACCGGGGAGCTGTTTTTT.

This chain uses TRBV27 with TRBJ2-5, with D possibly TRBD2 on 5 matching bases. TRBJ2-7 explains the end of the DNA better; the J call may be wrong. Germline lookup yields CDR1 MNHEY and CDR2 SMNVEV (reference sequence). The CDR3 spans 13 residues. The DNA of the CDR3 is TGTGCCAGCAGTTTAGCGGGCCTCGGCGAGCAGTACTTC. This translates into CASSLAGLGEQYF.

This sequence joins TRBV10-1 and TRBJ2-2; D may be TRBD2 (6 bases). Germline V gives CDR1 WNHNN, CDR2 SYGVQD (reference sequence). The CDR3 runs to 14 residues. Trimming removed 2 bases from V and 5 bases from J, with 9 bases in between. The CDR3 bases are TGCGCCAGCAGTGAGGCTAGCGAAACCGGGGAGCTGTTTTTT. This codes for CASSEASETGELFF.

This rearrangement joins TRBV11-1 to TRBJ2-2; 7 nucleotides agree with TRBD2. V shed 7 bases and J 4 bases; nucleotides not matched to a gene: 9. Germline CDR1 reads SGHAT; CDR2 reads FQDESV (reference sequence). The length of the CDR3 is 15 residues. The CDR3 DNA reads TGTGCCAGCACCTATTCGGGGGGTGGCACCGGGGAGCTGTTTTTT. Protein sequence: CASTYSGGGTGELFF.

The chain couples TRBV5-5 to TRBJ2-3; possible D gene TRBD1, 6 bases. There are 14 residues in the CDR3. Per germline, CDR1 SGHKS and CDR2 YYEKEE (reference sequence). Between the trimmed V and J ends, which lost 0 bases and 4 bases, there was a span of 9 bases. Written as DNA, the CDR3 is TGTGCCAGCAGCTTGGGGACAGCTCCAGATACGCAGTATTTT. It codes for CASSLGTAPDTQYF.

Only a few counts were recorded for this clone. The chain couples TRBV5-4 to TRBJ2-2, with 7 bases matching TRBD2. CDR1 and CDR2 (germline): SGHNT, YYREEE (reference sequence). The length of the CDR3 is 16 residues. Trimming took 4 bases from V and 3 from J; bases not matched to a gene: 9. The CDR3 region has the DNA TGTGCCAGCAGCCAGAACGGGGGGAAGGACACCGGGGAGCTGTTTTTT. Its protein product is CASSQNGGKDTGELFF. Using reference TRBV5-4 and TRBJ2-2 for the parts outside the CDR3, the full variable domain is ETGVTQSPTHLIKTRGQQVTLRCSSQSGHNTVSWYQQALGQGPQFIFQYYREEENGRGNFPPRFSGLQFPNYSSELNVNALELDDSALYLCASSQNGGKDTGELFFGEGSRLTVL.

V is TRBV11-2 and J is TRBJ2-7, with a possible D match to TRBD2 (5 bases). The CDR3 is 17 amino acids. Trimming left V 1 base short and J 3 bases short, with 19 bases between. Germline V gene sequence: CDR1 SGHAT, CDR2 FQNNGV. Here the CDR3 reads CASSLGESRNIYYEQYF. Here the CDR3 DNA reads TGTGCCAGCAGCTTAGGGGAGTCCAGAAATATATACTACGAGCAGTACTTC.

This chain joins TRBV29-1 and TRBJ2-7, with 8 bases identical to TRBD1. Germline lookup yields CDR1 SQVTM and CDR2 ANQGSEA. The CDR3 runs 12 residues. V dropped 4 bases and J dropped 2; count of bases not matched to a gene: 1. The CDR3 sequence is CSVATGAYEQYF. The CDR3 DNA reads TGCAGCGTTGCGACAGGGGCCTACGAGCAGTACTTC.

This chain joins TRBV5-5 and TRBJ2-5; 10 nucleotides align to TRBD2. V lost 2 bases to trimming and J lost 5 bases; unmatched junction nucleotides: 6. CDR3 length: 15 amino acids. CDR1 and CDR2 from the germline V gene are SGHKS and YYEKEE (reference sequence). Here the CDR3 DNA reads TGTGCCAGCAGCTTAGCGGGGGGGGAGTTGGAGACCCAGTACTTC. It codes for CASSLAGGELETQYF.

J is TRBJ2-7 and V is TRBV7-2, with D possibly matching TRBD1 (5 bases). Germline CDR1 is SGHTA and CDR2 is FQGNSA. The CDR3 length is 14 residues. Trimming took 1 base from V and 2 from J, leaving 9 bases between them. In DNA form, the CDR3 reads TGTGCCAGCAGCTTAGGGGGCGATGCCTACGAGCAGTACTTC. Translated: CASSLGGDAYEQYF.

The chain employs TRBV4-3 and TRBJ2-7, with 7 positions matching TRBD1. The germline V gene has CDR1 LGHNA and CDR2 YSLEER. V was clipped by 0 bases and J by 3 bases; unmatched bases: 8. CDR3 length: 16 amino acids. The CDR3 spells CASSQDFGNRGYEQYF. CDR3 nucleotide sequence: TGCGCCAGCAGCCAAGATTTTGGTAACAGGGGCTACGAGCAGTACTTC.